This record looks at one T cell receptor beta chain sequence and its context. Antigen unknown. This record comes from a study of cytomegalovirus exposure and HLA in healthy donors. Study summary: Roughly 80 million unique TCRs from HLA-typed donors made up an early data release. Notes on the study in general: Cytomegalovirus status was reportedly diagnosed by the classifier with high sensitivity and specificity. In an earlier analysis, in some 500 donors, most V segments appeared productive either ~87% or ~30% of the time. In a later analysis, donors in an Asian-associated ancestry cluster reportedly had fewer N-insertions in productive TCRs than the cohort mean.

PCR was performed using 60 Vbeta and 13 Jbeta primers. The data were produced by immunoSEQ multiplex PCR, yet TCRdb's version contains in-frame clones alone and is incomplete. The data hold about 160,000 clones, with around four fifths observed a single time. The V gene lost 3 bases and the J gene lost 3 bases, with 17 bases spanning the gap. Germline values: CDR1 MDHEN, CDR2 SYDVKM. The CDR3 has 16 residues. Sequencing was performed on PBMCs. V gene TRBV28 combines with J gene TRBJ1-1, with D possibly matching TRBD1 (5 bases). This sequence was found in a girl aged 2 to 10 in good health and CMV-seropositive. The CDR3 is CASSFGFLDIDTEAFF. CDR3 DNA sequence: TGTGCCAGCAGTTTCGGTTTTTTGGACATAGACACTGAAGCTTTCTTT.